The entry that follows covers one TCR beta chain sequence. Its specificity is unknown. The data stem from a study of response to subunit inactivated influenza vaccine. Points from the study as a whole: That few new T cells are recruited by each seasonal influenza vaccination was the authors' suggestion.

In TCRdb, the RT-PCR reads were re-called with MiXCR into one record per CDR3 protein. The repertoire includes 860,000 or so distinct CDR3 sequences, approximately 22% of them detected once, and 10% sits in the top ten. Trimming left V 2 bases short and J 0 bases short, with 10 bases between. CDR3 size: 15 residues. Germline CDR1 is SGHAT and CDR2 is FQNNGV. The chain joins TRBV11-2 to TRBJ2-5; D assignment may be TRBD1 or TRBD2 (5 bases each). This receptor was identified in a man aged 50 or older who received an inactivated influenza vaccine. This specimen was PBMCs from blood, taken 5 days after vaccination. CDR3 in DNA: TGTGCCAGCAGCTTAACGTGGGGACACCAAGAGACCCAGTACTTC. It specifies CASSLTWGHQETQYF.